This TCR beta chain was recorded in a study of blood T cell repertoires in COVID-19. The wider study: Sites across the United States, Italy and Spain contributed samples from acute and convalescent COVID-19. Sample material is recorded as cDNA or gDNA derived from T cells, B-cell-depleted T cells, or PBMCs.

In the original workflow: Estimation of nucleated cell counts was performed using reference gene primer amplification. Libraries were prepared by immunoSEQ multiplex PCR; TCRdb keeps only in-frame clonotypes and omits some of them. That table gives V, J and clone size, and the DNA gave D and trimming. The table has under 350,000 clones, around nine tenths seen once; the top ten hold 1.3%. V was clipped by 3 bases and J by 2 bases; unmatched bases: 9. The length of the CDR3 is 19 residues. Germline loops: CDR1 KGHSH, CDR2 LQKENI. The sequence was obtained from a man in his 70s with acute or convalescent COVID-19. Sequenced material: peripheral blood. The chain has TRBV18 and TRBJ1-6; TRBD1 matches 11 bases. In DNA, the CDR3 is TGTGCCAGCTCACCGGTACGGACAGGGGGCGAAACCTATAATTCACCCCTCCACTTT. It yields the protein CASSPVRTGGETYNSPLHF.